The 21 T cell receptor beta chains given below trace back to one sample, sequenced in a study of blood T cell repertoires in COVID-19. Sequencing was performed with immunoSEQ multiplex PCR; in TCRdb, only in-frame clones are kept and a portion is missing. The sample comprises around 89,000 clones, 80% to 90% of which are singletons, and around 8.6% rests with the top ten. Sequencing input: peripheral blood. The receptors were gathered from a man between 45 and 60 years old with acute or convalescent COVID-19.

The chain links TRBV6-2 or TRBV6-3 to TRBJ2-7, with TRBD1 as a possible D gene (5 bases). This CDR3 has 13 residues. The V and J ends lost 2 bases and 0 bases respectively, with 5 bases between them. Per germline, CDR1 MNHEY and CDR2 SVGEGT. CDR3 in DNA: TGTGCCAGCAGTTACGACAGCTCCTACGAGCAGTACTTC. This gives the protein CASSYDSSYEQYF.

This chain joins TRBV25-1 and TRBJ2-4, with TRBD2 as a possible D gene (5 bases). Trimming took off 6 bases at V and 8 bases at J, with 8 bases between the two ends. The CDR3 sequence is 11 residues long. CDR1 is MGHDK and CDR2 is SYGVNS in the germline V gene. CDR3 sequence reads: CASSARDIQYF. The CDR3 region has the DNA TGTGCCAGCAGCGCGAGGGACATTCAGTACTTC.

This clone was recorded once. CDR3 sequence reads: CASRRSGTGYTGELFF. The CDR3 nucleotides are TGTGCCAGCCGCCGGTCCGGGACAGGGTACACCGGGGAGCTGTTTTTT. The V gene is TRBV2, the J gene TRBJ2-2; 9 bases align to TRBD1. Germline V lookup: CDR1 SNHLY, CDR2 FYNNEI. V dropped 8 bases and J dropped 3; count of bases not matched to a gene: 10. CDR3 length equals 16 residues.

This clone was seen only once. The chain has TRBV5-1 and TRBJ1-4; 9 nucleotides agree with TRBD1. The germline V gene has CDR1 SGHRS and CDR2 YFSETQ. Losses at the gene ends were 3 bases for V and 3 bases for J; bases not matched to a gene: 6. This CDR3 contains 16 residues. The CDR3 DNA reads as TGCGCCAGCAGCTGGACAGGGGTTAAGGCTAATGAAAAACTGTTTTTT. Its translation is CASSWTGVKANEKLFF. The full variable domain, in which reference TRBV5-1 and TRBJ1-4 provide the parts outside the CDR3, is KAGVTQTPRYLIKTRGQQVTLSCSPISGHRSVSWYQQTPGQGLQFLFEYFSETQRNKGNFPGRFSGRQFSNSRSEMNVSTLELGDSALYLCASSWTGVKANEKLFFGSGTQLSVL.

This chain connects TRBV13 to TRBJ1-1, with 8 nucleotides matching TRBD1. CDR1 is PRHDT and CDR2 is FYEKMQ in the germline V gene (reference sequence). V was clipped by 5 bases and J by 7 bases; unmatched bases: 6. The CDR3 has 13 residues. The CDR3 sequence: CASSHQGAGEAFF. CDR3 in DNA: TGTGCCAGCAGCCATCAGGGGGCGGGTGAAGCTTTCTTT.

This sequence joins TRBV5-6 and TRBJ2-7; a possible D gene is TRBD1 (6 bases). Germline CDR1 reads SGHDT; CDR2 reads YYEEEE. The CDR3 has 13 amino acids. V was pared by 3 bases and J by 3 bases, with 10 bases between. CDR3 residues: CASSWQGIYEQYF. In DNA, the CDR3 is TGTGCCAGCAGCTGGCAGGGGATCTACGAGCAGTACTTC.

The chain joins TRBV6-5 to TRBJ2-5, with a weak D call TRBD2 (6 bases). The germline CDR1 and CDR2 sequences are MNHEY and SVGAGI. CDR3 length equals 15 residues. With 10 bases removed from V and 2 bases from J, the gap between germline ends came to 20 bases. CDR3 loop: CATTRPLGGQETQYF. The CDR3 DNA reads as TGTGCCACCACCCGTCCCCTGGGGGGTCAAGAGACCCAGTACTTC.

This clone was observed once. The gene calls are TRBV30 and TRBJ2-4; TRBD1 matches 10 bases. Germline V gives CDR1 GTSNPN, CDR2 SVGIG (reference sequence). CDR3 size: 17 residues. V shed 3 bases and J 1 base; nucleotides not matched to a gene: 9. CDR3 bases: TGTGCCTGGAGGGCCGCCGGGACAGGGGACGCCAAAAACATTCAGTACTTC. This gives the protein CAWRAAGTGDAKNIQYF.

The rearrangement joins TRBV20-1 to TRBJ2-5; D may be TRBD1 (5 bases). This CDR3 contains 11 residues. From germline, CDR1 is DFQATT and CDR2 SNEGSKA (reference sequence). The CDR3 DNA follows: TGCAGCGGCAGGGCAGAAGAGACCCAGTACTTC. It yields the protein CSGRAEETQYF.

This rearrangement joins TRBV7-9 to TRBJ2-2; a weak D match, TRBD1 (6 bases). Trimming took off 4 bases at V and 1 base at J, with 10 bases between the two ends. The germline V gene encodes CDR1 SEHNR and CDR2 FQNEAQ (reference sequence). This CDR3 has 15 residues. CDR3 amino acids: CASSSPGQNTGELFF. CDR3 bases: TGTGCCAGCAGCTCTCCGGGACAGAACACCGGGGAGCTGTTTTTT.

V is TRBV11-1 and J is TRBJ1-2; possibly TRBD1 for D (6 bases). Germline V lookup: CDR1 SGHAT, CDR2 FQDESV (reference sequence). V lost 5 bases and J lost 8, with 21 bases in between. CDR3 length: 15 amino acids. In DNA form, the CDR3 reads TGTGCCAGCAGCCGTCCGGGGCGGCAGGGGTCCGGCTACACCTTC. It codes for CASSRPGRQGSGYTF.

The gene calls are TRBV7-6 and TRBJ1-6, with unresolved D. This CDR3 has 14 amino acids. Germline V gives CDR1 SGHVS, CDR2 FNYEAQ. Trimming left V 4 bases short and J 7 bases short, with 11 bases between. Written as DNA, the CDR3 is TGTGCCAGCAGCTCCCTCCCGGGGAATTCACCCCTCCACTTT. Protein sequence: CASSSLPGNSPLHF.

The V gene is TRBV20-1, the J gene TRBJ2-5, with unresolved D. Germline CDR1 DFQATT, CDR2 SNEGSKA (reference sequence). The CDR3 length is 14 residues. V was clipped by 3 bases and J by 5 bases, with 16 bases between them. The chain's CDR3 is CSASVPPDGETQYF. CDR3 DNA sequence: TGCAGTGCTAGTGTACCCCCTGACGGGGAGACCCAGTACTTC.

The chain couples TRBV19 to TRBJ1-2; D gene uncertain. Germline V gene sequence: CDR1 LNHDA, CDR2 SQIVND (reference sequence). There are 13 residues in the CDR3. V was trimmed by 3 bases and J by 7 bases, leaving 12 bases between them. The CDR3 bases are TGTGCCAGTAGTATTGGAGGACTTGGTGGCTACACCTTC. This sequence encodes CASSIGGLGGYTF.

This clone appeared a single time. V and J are TRBV6-5 and TRBJ1-6; 9 bases map to TRBD1. The CDR3 has 15 residues. The V gene end was trimmed by 6 bases and the J gene end by 9 bases; junction bases not matched to a gene: 9. CDR1 and CDR2 (germline): MNHEY, SVGAGI. This CDR3 is CASRMTGQGGSPLHF. Here the CDR3 DNA reads TGTGCCAGCAGAATGACGGGACAGGGAGGTTCACCCCTCCACTTT.

The V gene is TRBV7-9, the J gene TRBJ1-1; TRBD1 might be the D (6 bases). In germline, CDR1 is SEHNR, CDR2 FQNEAQ (reference sequence). V was clipped by 5 bases and J by 5 bases, with 12 bases between them. The CDR3 runs to 13 residues. The CDR3, as DNA: TGTGCCAGCAGCGAAACAGGGACGACTGAAGCTTTCTTT. It is translated as CASSETGTTEAFF.

The CDR3 spells CASSLVSPPNTGELFF. The CDR3 DNA follows: TGTGCCAGCAGCTTAGTGAGCCCCCCGAACACCGGGGAGCTGTTTTTT. V usage is TRBV7-7 and J usage is TRBJ2-2; D gene uncertain. Germline lookup yields CDR1 SSHAT and CDR2 FNYEAQ (reference sequence). The CDR3 contains 16 residues. Trimming took off 1 base at V and 0 bases at J, with 9 bases between the two ends.

V usage is TRBV25-1 and J usage is TRBJ2-6; D might be TRBD1 (6 bases). The V and J ends lost 3 bases and 0 bases respectively, with 12 bases between them. CDR3 length: 17 amino acids. CDR1 MGHDK and CDR2 SYGVNS come from the germline V gene. CDR3 sequence reads: CASSESGEGSGANVLTF. The CDR3 DNA is TGTGCCAGCAGTGAGTCAGGGGAAGGCTCTGGGGCCAACGTCCTGACTTTC.

The CDR3 spells CASKVGENSPLHF. The CDR3 coding sequence is TGCGCCAGCAAGGTAGGGGAAAATTCACCCCTCCACTTT. The chain employs TRBV5-1 and TRBJ1-6; D possibly corresponds to TRBD1 (5 bases). CDR1 and CDR2 (germline): SGHRS, YFSETQ. The CDR3 has 13 residues. The ends were cut back, 6 bases at V and 7 bases at J, with 11 bases in the middle.

This clone was observed a single time. The chain recombines TRBV30 with TRBJ2-3, with D perhaps TRBD1 (6 bases). The CDR3 totals 14 residues. Trimming pared 1 base from V and 3 bases from J, leaving 11 bases between. CDR1 and CDR2 from the germline V gene are GTSNPN and SVGIG (reference sequence). CDR3 region: CAWSDGRGTDTQYF. DNA for the CDR3: TGTGCCTGGAGTGATGGCAGGGGAACAGATACGCAGTATTTT.

This sequence joins TRBV3-1 (or the pseudogene TRBV3-2) and TRBJ1-2; 7 bases map to TRBD1. V trimming: 3 bases; J trimming: 3 bases; junction bases outside the gene matches: 4. The CDR3 totals 14 residues. Germline loops: CDR1 LGHDT, CDR2 YNNKEL (reference sequence). Here the CDR3 reads CASSHSDRDYGYTF. The CDR3 region has the DNA TGTGCCAGCAGCCATTCCGACAGGGACTATGGCTACACCTTC.